The clone carrying this TCR beta chain was picked up many times. Antigen: not known. This record belongs to a study of T cells in Graves' hyperthyroidism and ophthalmopathy. Whole-study findings and limits: Ophthalmopathy cases were set apart from stable hyperthyroidism by a 13 V-J model. The majority of expanded thyroid clonotypes above 0.001 also appeared in blood.

The TCR beta CDR3 regions underwent amplification using RNA transcripts as the source. The TCR CDR3 first-round RT-PCR relied on the HTBI primer set. One entry per CDR3 protein, called by TCRdb with MiXCR from the multiplex PCR reads. The top ten hold 15% to 20% of the sample, which has fewer than 700,000 distinct CDR3 sequences, about a sixth seen once. With duration under 3 months, ophthalmopathy was active: Clinical Activity Score at least 3, NOSPECS at least 4. Trimming took 6 bases from V and 7 from J; bases not matched to a gene: 10. In germline, CDR1 is SGHNT, CDR2 YYREEE (reference sequence). The CDR3 length is 14 residues.

The TCR comes from a woman under 30 with Graves' ophthalmopathy. The V gene is TRBV5-4, the J gene TRBJ2-1; TRBD1 agrees at 7 bases. The sample consisted of blood. CDR3 nucleotides: TGTGCCAGCAACCTTTTTGAGGGGGCGAATGAGCAGTTCTTC. Translated, it gives CASNLFEGANEQFF.